This T cell receptor (beta chain) was recorded in a study of OX40 agonist ivuxolimab in advanced cancers. Study observations and caveats: CD4+ and CD8+ blood T cells expanded clonally by week 6 at 0.1 to 3.0 mg/kg.

Measured with immunoSEQ multiplex PCR; TCRdb has only the in-frame clones, and not every one. This sample has about 47,000 clones; about 90% occur once, and the top ten carry roughly 8.1%. CDR1 and CDR2 (germline): SGHTA, FQGNSA. This CDR3 is 19 amino acids long. Trimming removed 5 bases from V and 2 bases from J; junction bases left unmatched: 13. About this clone itself: Its specificity is unknown.

This sequence originates from an adult with an advanced solid tumor such as melanoma, head and neck, liver or kidney cancer. The chain joins TRBV7-2 to TRBJ2-1; 12 positions match TRBD2. Sequencing was performed on CD4+ or CD8+ T cells sorted from blood, taken in a trial of the OX40 agonist ivuxolimab. The CDR3 DNA is TGTGCCAGCAGCCGAGCACTAGCGGGAGGAAGGGATGCCTACAATGAGCAGTTCTTC. It is translated as CASSRALAGGRDAYNEQFF.